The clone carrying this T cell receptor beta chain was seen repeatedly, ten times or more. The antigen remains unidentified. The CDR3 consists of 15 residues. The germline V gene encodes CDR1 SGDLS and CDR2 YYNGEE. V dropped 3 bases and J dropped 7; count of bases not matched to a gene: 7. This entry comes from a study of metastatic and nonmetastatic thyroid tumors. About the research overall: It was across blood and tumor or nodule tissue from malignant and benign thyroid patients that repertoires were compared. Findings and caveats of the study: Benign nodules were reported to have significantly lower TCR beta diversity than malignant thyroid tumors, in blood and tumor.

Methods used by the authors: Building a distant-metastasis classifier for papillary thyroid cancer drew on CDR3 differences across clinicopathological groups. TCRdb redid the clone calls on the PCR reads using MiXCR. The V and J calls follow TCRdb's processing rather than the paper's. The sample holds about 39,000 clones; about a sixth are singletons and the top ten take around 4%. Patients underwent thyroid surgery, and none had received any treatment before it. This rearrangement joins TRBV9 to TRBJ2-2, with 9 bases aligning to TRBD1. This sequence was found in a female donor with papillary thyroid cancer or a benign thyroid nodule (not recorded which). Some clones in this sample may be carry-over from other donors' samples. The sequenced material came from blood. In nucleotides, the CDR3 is TGTGCCAGCAGCGACCCGGGACAGGGAGACGGGGAGCTGTTTTTT. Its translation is CASSDPGQGDGELFF.